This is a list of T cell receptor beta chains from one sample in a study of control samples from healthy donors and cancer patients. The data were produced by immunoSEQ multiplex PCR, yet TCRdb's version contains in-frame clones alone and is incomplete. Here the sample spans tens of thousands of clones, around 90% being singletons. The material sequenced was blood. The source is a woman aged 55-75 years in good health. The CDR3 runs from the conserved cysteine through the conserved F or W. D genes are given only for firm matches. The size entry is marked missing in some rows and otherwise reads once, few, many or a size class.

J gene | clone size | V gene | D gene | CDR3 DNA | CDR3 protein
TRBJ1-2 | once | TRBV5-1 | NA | TGCGCCAGCAGCCCGGGAACTTATGGCTACACCTTC | CASSPGTYGYTF
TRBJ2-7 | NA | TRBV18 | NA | TGTGCCAGCTCACCTAGCGAGAACTACGAGCAGTACTTC | CASSPSENYEQYF
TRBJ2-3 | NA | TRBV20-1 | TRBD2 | TGCAGTGCTAGTTGGTTACGGGGGGGAACCACAGATACGCAGTATTTT | CSASWLRGGTTDTQYF
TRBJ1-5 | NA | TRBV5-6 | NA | TGTGCCAGCAGCTTGGGGACAGTTAGCAATCAGCCCCAGCATTTT | CASSLGTVSNQPQHF
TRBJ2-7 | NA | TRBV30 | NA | TGTGCCTGGAGCGGCCTCGCGGCCGGGGGGCAGCAGTACTTC | CAWSGLAAGGQQYF
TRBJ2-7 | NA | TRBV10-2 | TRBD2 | TGCGCCAGCAGCTCGAGAGGACTAGCGGGGCTGAACTCCTACGAGCAGTACTTC | CASSSRGLAGLNSYEQYF
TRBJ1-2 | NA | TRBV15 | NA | TGTGCCACCAGCAGAGCGGGGATGGCGGGGCGGTACTATGGCTACACCTTC | CATSRAGMAGRYYGYTF
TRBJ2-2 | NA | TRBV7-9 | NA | TGTGCCAGCAGCTTAGCCAAGACAGCCGACACCGGGGAGCTGTTTTTT | CASSLAKTADTGELFF
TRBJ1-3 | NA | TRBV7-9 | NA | TGTGCCAGCAGCCGCGGGCCTGAAAACACCATATATTTT | CASSRGPENTIYF
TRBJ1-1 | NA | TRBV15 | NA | TGTGCCACCCGCCGTGGGCTCACTGGTGAAGCTTTCTTT | CATRRGLTGEAFF
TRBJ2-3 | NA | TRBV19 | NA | TGTGCCAGTAGTATCCCCGGAAGACGTTTACGCACAGATACGCAGTATTTT | CASSIPGRRLRTDTQYF
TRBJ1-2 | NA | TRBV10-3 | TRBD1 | TGTGCCATCAGCCAGATACAGGGGGACTATGGCTACACCTTC | CAISQIQGDYGYTF
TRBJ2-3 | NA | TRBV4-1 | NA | TGCGCCAGCAGCCAAGTCCTAGCCACAGATACGCAGTATTTT | CASSQVLATDTQYF
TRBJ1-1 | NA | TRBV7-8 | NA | TGTGCCAGCAGCTTAAATCTTTGGGCGGTGCGGGTTGGCACTGAAGCTTTCTTT | CASSLNLWAVRVGTEAFF
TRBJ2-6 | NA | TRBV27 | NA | TGTGCCAGCAGTTTATCCCTCCCTGGGGCCAACGTCCTGACTTTC | CASSLSLPGANVLTF
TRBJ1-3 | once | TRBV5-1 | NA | TGCGCCAGCAGCTTGAGTCACAGCTCCTCTGGAAACACCATATATTTT | CASSLSHSSSGNTIYF
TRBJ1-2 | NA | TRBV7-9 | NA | TGTGCCAGCAGCTTAGGAGGGGTGAATGGCTACACCTTC | CASSLGGVNGYTF
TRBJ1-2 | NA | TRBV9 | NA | TGTGCCAGCAGCGGTATGGGGGATGCGGGGTTGAACTATGGCTACACCTTC | CASSGMGDAGLNYGYTF
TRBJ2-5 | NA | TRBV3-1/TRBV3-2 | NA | TGTGCCAGCAGCCAAGGGTGGGGAGAGACCCAGTACTTC | CASSQGWGETQYF
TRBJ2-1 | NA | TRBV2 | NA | TGTGCCAGCACGCCCGAGCTTGAGCAGTTCTTC | CASTPELEQFF
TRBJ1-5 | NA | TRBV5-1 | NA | TGCGCCAGCAGTCTCGGACAGTTTCAGCCCCAGCATTTT | CASSLGQFQPQHF
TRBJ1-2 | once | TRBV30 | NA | TGTGCCTGGAGCGACTTGGAGAATCCCGGGCACAGTAGTATGGTAGGGTATGGCTACACCTTC | CAWSDLENPGHSSMVGYGYTF
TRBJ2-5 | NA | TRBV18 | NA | TGTGCCAGCTCACTAACGCCCCAAGAGACCCAGTACTTC | CASSLTPQETQYF
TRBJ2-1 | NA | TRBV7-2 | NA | TGTGCCAGCAGCTTAGTCTGGAAAACGTACAATGAGCAGTTCTTC | CASSLVWKTYNEQFF
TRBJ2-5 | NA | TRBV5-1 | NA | TGCGCCAGCAGCTTGACAGACCCCGGGGGAGAGACCCAGTACTTC | CASSLTDPGGETQYF
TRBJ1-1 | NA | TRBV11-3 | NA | TGTGCCAGCAGCTTACAGCAGAACACTGAAGCTTTCTTT | CASSLQQNTEAFF
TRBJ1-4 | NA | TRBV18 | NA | TGTGCCAGCTCACCACTGGGGCCTACTAATGAAAAACTGTTTTTT | CASSPLGPTNEKLFF
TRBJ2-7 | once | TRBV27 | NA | TGTGCCAGCAGTTTGTGGAACGGGCCCTACGAGCAGTACTTC | CASSLWNGPYEQYF
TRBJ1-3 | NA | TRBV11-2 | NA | TGTGCCAGCAGCCCCAGGGCCGGCTCTGGAAACACCATATATTTT | CASSPRAGSGNTIYF
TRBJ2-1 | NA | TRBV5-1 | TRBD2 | TGCGCCAGCGGTGGGGAAAGCGGGAGCTCCTACAATGAGCAGTTCTTC | CASGGESGSSYNEQFF
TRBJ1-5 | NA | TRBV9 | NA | TGTGCCAGCAGCGTAGGACCGCACGATCAGCCCCAGCATTTT | CASSVGPHDQPQHF
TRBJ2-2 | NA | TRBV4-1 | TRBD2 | TGCGCCAGCAGCCCGGGACTAGCGGGGACCGGGGAGCTGTTTTTT | CASSPGLAGTGELFF
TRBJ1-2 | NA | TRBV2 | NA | TGTGCCAGCAGTGAAGCCCGTTTTTTACAGGTTAACTATGGCTACACCTTC | CASSEARFLQVNYGYTF
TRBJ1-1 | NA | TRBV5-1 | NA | TGCGCCAGCAGCCGGGGATTGGGGAAGACATACGGGGTCACTGAAGCTTTCTTT | CASSRGLGKTYGVTEAFF
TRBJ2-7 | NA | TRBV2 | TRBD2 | TGTGCCACCCGGACTAGCGGGGCCTACGAGCAGTACTTC | CATRTSGAYEQYF
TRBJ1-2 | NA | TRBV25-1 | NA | TGTGCCAGCAGTGATCCCTTCTATGGCTACACCTTC | CASSDPFYGYTF
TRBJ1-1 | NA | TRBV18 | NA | TGTGCCAGCTCACCACCGACAGTGAACACTGAAGCTTTCTTT | CASSPPTVNTEAFF
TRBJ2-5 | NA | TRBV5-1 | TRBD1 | TGCGCCAGCAGTACACAGGGGGCAGGGGAGACCCAGTACTTC | CASSTQGAGETQYF
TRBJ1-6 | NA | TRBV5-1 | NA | TGCGCCAGCAGCTTGGAGGGCAGGGCTAATTCACCCCTCCACTTT | CASSLEGRANSPLHF
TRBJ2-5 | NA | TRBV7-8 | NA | TGTGCCAGCAGCGGCCGGTGGCCCCAAGAGACCCAGTACTTC | CASSGRWPQETQYF
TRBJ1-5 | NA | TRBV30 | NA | TGTGCCTGGAGTTCCTCCGGCGGGGCCGGCAATCAGCCCCAGCATTTT | CAWSSSGGAGNQPQHF
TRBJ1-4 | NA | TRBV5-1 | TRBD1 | TGCGCCAGCAGCTTGGGACAGGGAAATGAAAAACTGTTTTTT | CASSLGQGNEKLFF
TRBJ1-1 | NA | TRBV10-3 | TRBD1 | TGTGCCATCAGTGAAGTTAGTCAGGGGGGAACTGAAGCTTTCTTT | CAISEVSQGGTEAFF
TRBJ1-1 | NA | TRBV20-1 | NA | TGCAGTGCTAGTAAACAGGGATACACTGAAGCTTTCTTT | CSASKQGYTEAFF
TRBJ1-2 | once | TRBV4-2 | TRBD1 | TGTGCCAGCAGCCGAAAAGGGGCAGGGGGCGACTATGGCTACACCTTC | CASSRKGAGGDYGYTF
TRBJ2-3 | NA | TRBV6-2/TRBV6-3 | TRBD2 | TGTGCCAGCAGTTACTCGACGGGACTAGCGGGAGATACGCAGTATTTT | CASSYSTGLAGDTQYF